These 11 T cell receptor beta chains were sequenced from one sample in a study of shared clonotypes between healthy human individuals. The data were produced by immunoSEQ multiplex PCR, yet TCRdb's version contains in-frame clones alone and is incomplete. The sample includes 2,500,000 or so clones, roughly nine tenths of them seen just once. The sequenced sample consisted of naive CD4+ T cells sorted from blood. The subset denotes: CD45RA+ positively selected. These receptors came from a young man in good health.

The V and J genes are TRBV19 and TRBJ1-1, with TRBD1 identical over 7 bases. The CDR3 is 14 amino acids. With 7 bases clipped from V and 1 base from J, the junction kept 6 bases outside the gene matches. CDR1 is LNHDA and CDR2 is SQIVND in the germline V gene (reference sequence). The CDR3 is CASTTQGRNTEAFF. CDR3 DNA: TGTGCCAGTACCACACAGGGGAGGAACACTGAAGCTTTCTTT.

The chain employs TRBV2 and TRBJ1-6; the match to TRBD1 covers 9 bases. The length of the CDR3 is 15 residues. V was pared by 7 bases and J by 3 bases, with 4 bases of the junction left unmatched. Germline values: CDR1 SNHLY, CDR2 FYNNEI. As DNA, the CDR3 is TGTGCCAGCATTAGGACAGGGGACTATAATTCACCCCTCCACTTT. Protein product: CASIRTGDYNSPLHF.

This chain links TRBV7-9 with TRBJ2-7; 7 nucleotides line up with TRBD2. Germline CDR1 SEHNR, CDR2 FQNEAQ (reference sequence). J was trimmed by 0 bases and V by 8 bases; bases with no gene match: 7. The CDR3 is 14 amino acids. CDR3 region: CASGRGDSSYEQYF. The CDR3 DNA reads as TGTGCCAGCGGTCGGGGGGATAGCTCCTACGAGCAGTACTTC.

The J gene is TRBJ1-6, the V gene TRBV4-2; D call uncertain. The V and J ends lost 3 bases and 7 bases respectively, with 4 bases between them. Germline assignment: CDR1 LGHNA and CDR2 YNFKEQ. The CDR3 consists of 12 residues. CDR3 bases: TGTGCCAGCAGCCAGGGAAATTCACCCCTCCACTTT. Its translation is CASSQGNSPLHF.

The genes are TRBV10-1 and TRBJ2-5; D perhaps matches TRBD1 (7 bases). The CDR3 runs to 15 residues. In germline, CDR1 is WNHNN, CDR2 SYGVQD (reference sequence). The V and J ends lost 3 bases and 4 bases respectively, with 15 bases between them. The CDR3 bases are TGCGCCAGCAGTGAAGGTTGGAGGGGGCGAGAGACCCAGTACTTC. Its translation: CASSEGWRGRETQYF.

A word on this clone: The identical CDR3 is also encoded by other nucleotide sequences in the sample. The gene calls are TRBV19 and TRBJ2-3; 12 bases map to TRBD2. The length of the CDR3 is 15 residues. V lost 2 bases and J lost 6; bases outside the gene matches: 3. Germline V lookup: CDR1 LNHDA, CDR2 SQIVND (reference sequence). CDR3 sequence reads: CASSILAGGPDTQYF. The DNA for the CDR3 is TGTGCCAGTAGTATACTAGCGGGAGGGCCGGATACGCAGTATTTT.

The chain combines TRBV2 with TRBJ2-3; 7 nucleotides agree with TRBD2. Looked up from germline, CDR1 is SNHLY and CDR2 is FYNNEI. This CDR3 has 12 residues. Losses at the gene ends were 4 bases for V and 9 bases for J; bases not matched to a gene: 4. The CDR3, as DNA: TGTGCCAGCAGTGCCGGGGGGACCACGCAGTATTTT. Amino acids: CASSAGGTTQYF.

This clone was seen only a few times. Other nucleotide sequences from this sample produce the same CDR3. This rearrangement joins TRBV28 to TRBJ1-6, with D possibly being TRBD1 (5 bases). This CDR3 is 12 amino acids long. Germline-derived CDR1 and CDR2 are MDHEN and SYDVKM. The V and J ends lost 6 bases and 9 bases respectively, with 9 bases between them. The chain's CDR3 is CASSLTGSPLHF. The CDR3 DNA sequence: TGTGCCAGCAGCCTCACAGGTTCACCCCTCCACTTT. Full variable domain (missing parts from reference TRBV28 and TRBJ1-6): DVKVTQSSRYLVKRTGEKVFLECVQDMDHENMFWYRQDPGLGLRLIYFSYDVKMKEKGDIPEGYSVSREKKERFSLILESASTNQTSMYLCASSLTGSPLHFGNGTRLTVT.

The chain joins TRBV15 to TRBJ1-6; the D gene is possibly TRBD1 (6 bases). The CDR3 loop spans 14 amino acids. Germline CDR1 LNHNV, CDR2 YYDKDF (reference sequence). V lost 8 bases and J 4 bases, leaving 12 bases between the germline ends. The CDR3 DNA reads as TGTGCCACCCGGGGGGCCAGTTATAATTCACCCCTCCACTTT. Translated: CATRGASYNSPLHF.

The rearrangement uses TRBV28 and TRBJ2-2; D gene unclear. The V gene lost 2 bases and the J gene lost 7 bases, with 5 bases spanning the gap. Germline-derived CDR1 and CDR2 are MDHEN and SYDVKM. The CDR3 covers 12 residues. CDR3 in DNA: TGTGCCAGCAGTTTAAAGCACGGGGAGCTGTTTTTT. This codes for CASSLKHGELFF.

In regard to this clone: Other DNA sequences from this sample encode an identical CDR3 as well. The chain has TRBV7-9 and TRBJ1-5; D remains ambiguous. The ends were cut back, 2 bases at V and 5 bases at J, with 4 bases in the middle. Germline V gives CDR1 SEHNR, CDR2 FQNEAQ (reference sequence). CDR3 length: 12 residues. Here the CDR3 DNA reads TGTGCCAGCAGCTTACTTGATCAGCCCCAGCATTTT. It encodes CASSLLDQPQHF.